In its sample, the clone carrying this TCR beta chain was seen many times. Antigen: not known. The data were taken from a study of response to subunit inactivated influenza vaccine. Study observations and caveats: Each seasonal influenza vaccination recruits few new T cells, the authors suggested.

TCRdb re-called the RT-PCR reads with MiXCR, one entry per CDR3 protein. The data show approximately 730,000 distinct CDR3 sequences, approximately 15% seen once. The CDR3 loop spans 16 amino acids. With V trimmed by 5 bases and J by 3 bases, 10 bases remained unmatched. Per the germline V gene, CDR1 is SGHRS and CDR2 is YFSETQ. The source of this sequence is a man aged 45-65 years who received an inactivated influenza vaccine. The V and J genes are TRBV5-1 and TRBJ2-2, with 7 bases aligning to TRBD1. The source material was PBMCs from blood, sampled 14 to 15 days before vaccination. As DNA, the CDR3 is TGCGCCAGCAGTGACAGGGATTTCCTTTACACCGGGGAGCTGTTTTTT. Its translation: CASSDRDFLYTGELFF.